This TCR beta chain stems from a study of neoadjuvant anti-PD-1 for oral cavity cancer. Study observations and caveats: TCR analyses covered only a few patients per response group.

This clone turned up a few times. What it recognizes is unknown. Patients had newly diagnosed, untreated stage II-IVA oral cavity squamous cell carcinoma. No culture or expansion preceded analysis of these blood cells. CDR1 is SGDLS and CDR2 is YYNGEE in the germline V gene. The CDR3 contains 14 residues. The V gene lost 0 bases and the J gene lost 0 bases, with 5 bases spanning the gap. PBMC libraries mostly used roughly 500 ng of input genomic DNA, with six replicates per sample. Libraries were prepared by immunoSEQ multiplex PCR; TCRdb keeps only in-frame clonotypes and omits some of them. The data hold approximately 35,000 clones, with around nine tenths observed a single time.

The chain recombines TRBV9 with TRBJ2-3, with D uncertain. This specimen was PBMCs, taken before nivolumab (anti-PD-1) treatment. The sequence was collected from a person aged 35 to 85 with oral cavity squamous cell carcinoma. The CDR3 DNA sequence: TGTGCCAGCAGCGTAGCCGGTAGCACAGATACGCAGTATTTT. Its translation is CASSVAGSTDTQYF.